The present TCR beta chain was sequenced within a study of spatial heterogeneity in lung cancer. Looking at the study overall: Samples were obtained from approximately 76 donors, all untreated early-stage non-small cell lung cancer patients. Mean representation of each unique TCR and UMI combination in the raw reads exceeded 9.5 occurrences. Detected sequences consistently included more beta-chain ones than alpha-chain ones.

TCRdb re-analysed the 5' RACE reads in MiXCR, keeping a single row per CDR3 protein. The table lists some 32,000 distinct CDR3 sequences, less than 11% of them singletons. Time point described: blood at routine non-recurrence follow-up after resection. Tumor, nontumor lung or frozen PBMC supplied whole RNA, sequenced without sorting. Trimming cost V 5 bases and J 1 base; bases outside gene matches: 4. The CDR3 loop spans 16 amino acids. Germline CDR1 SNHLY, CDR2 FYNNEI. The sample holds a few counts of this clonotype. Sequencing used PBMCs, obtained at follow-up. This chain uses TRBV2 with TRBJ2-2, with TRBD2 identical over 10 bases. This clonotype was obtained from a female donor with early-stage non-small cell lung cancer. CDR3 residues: CASSSLAGRNTGELFF. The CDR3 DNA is TGTGCCAGCAGTTCACTAGCGGGGAGGAACACCGGGGAGCTGTTTTTT.